This record looks at one TCR beta chain sequence and its context. This clone was counted only a few times. Its antigen remains unidentified. No base-level quality is on record; no much larger clone is a single base apart. TCRbeta CDR3 regions were amplified from genomic DNA using the immunoSEQ Assay, a bias-controlled multiplex PCR. The original methods were these. Nucleated cell counts per sample were estimated from amplification of reference gene primers within the assay. To quantify the absolute abundance of each unique TCRbeta CDR3 rearrangement, sequence reads were collapsed and filtered. Productive Simpson clonality was computed per sample as the square root of Simpson's diversity index over productive rearrangements. Imported from immuneACCESS, the table was reduced by TCRdb to in-frame sequences with V and J called. These copies leave out some clones; in studies compared against another copy, an unresolved V gene accounts for under half, and the cause of the remainder is not known. V, J and clone size are those of that table, while D and trimming were read from the DNA. This sample lists about 270,000 clones; approximately 86% were detected once. Approximately 9.7% of the sample comes from the top ten.

The data were taken from a study of blood T cell repertoires in COVID-19 (dated by TCRdb to about 2020). For the study in its entirety: The collaborator samples originated in the United States, Italy and Spain and spanned the acute and convalescent phases of COVID-19. The repertoires were released in a freely available public database meant as a resource for research on the immune response to SARS-CoV-2. The samples were drawn from two sources: the first 160 participants of the ongoing ImmuneRACE study, and over 1,000 subjects contributed by 6 global collaborators. The material from the prospective study consisted of cDNA or gDNA derived from T cells, B-cell-depleted T cells, or PBMCs. A de-identified subject ID, COVID-19 status, age in years and sex were almost always included in the sample metadata. Where HLA class I and class II types were available, the types were taken from metadata supplied by the sample provider, not from assay-based typing. Subjects who had been exposed to COVID-19, were actively infected with it, or had recovered from it provided the deeply sampled blood TCRbeta repertoires that made up the dataset. Results and caveats for the whole study, not just this receptor: Clinical and demographic metadata were provided uncurated, with the amount varying by source and participant.

The CDR3 measures 16 amino acids from cysteine to phenylalanine. CDR3 DNA only is kept here, 48 bases in frame from base 1. The germline V gene provides CDR1 SGHAT and CDR2 FQNNGV. Trimming takes 1 base off V and 2 bases off J; junction bases not matched to a gene: 5. Collaborating institutions collected whole blood in K2EDTA tubes following their own protocols. For TCRbeta analysis, collaborator samples were shipped as frozen whole blood, as isolated PBMCs, or as DNA extracted from either sample type. The chain joins TRBV11-2 to TRBJ2-3; TRBD2 lines up with 8 middle nucleotides. Sequencing was carried out using peripheral blood. This clonotype was obtained from a middle-aged man with active or convalescent COVID-19. The CDR3 protein: CASSLAPGGFTDTQYF. In nucleotides, the sequence is TGTGCCAGCAGCTTAGCCCCGGGGGGGTTCACAGATACGCAGTATTTT.